The T cell receptor beta chain under discussion was sequenced for a study of radiotherapy plus CTLA-4 blockade in lung cancer. At the level of the study: Overall, approximately 19% of patients showed an objective response, while 31% attained disease control. Study-wide findings and caveats: The best predictor of response was reported to be early blood T cell clone dynamics, with interferon-beta. Radiotherapy was combined with ipilimumab, and tumor-derived TCR clones then expanded in blood.

Method: immunoSEQ multiplex PCR; TCRdb's copy keeps in-frame clones and lacks some. The data contain fewer than 100,000 clones, about 78% of them seen just once; the ten biggest clones take up over 20%. V dropped 2 bases and J dropped 2 bases, with 7 bases sitting between them. Germline CDR1 MGHRA, CDR2 YSYEKL. The CDR3 sequence is 13 residues long. With ipilimumab providing CTLA-4 blockade, focal radiation was administered to patients who had chemo-refractory metastatic non-small-cell lung cancer. Details on this clone: Its antigen is not known.

The material sequenced was peripheral blood, taken from a patient treated with radiotherapy plus ipilimumab. This receptor was obtained from a human donor with non-small cell lung cancer whose response to radiotherapy plus ipilimumab could not be evaluated. Some clones in this sample may be carry-over from other donors' samples. The chain combines TRBV4-1 with TRBJ2-7; D call uncertain. CDR3 region: CASSQSLTYEQYF. As DNA, the CDR3 is TGCGCCAGCAGCCAAAGCCTAACCTACGAGCAGTACTTC.